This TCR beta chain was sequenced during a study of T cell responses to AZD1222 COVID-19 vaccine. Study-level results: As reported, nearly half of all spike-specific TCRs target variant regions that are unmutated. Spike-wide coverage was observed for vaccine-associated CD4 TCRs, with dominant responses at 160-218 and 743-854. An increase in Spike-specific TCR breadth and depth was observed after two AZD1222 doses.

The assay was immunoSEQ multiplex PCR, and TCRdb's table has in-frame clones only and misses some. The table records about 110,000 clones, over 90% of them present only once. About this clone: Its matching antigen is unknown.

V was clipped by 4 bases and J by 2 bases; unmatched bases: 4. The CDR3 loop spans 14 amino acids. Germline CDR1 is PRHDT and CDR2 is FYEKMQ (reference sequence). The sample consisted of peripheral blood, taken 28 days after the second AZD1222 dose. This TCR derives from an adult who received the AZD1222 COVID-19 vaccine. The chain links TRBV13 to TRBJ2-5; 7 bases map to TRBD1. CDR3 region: CASSWLTGQETQYF. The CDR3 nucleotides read TGTGCCAGCAGCTGGCTGACAGGGCAAGAGACCCAGTACTTC.